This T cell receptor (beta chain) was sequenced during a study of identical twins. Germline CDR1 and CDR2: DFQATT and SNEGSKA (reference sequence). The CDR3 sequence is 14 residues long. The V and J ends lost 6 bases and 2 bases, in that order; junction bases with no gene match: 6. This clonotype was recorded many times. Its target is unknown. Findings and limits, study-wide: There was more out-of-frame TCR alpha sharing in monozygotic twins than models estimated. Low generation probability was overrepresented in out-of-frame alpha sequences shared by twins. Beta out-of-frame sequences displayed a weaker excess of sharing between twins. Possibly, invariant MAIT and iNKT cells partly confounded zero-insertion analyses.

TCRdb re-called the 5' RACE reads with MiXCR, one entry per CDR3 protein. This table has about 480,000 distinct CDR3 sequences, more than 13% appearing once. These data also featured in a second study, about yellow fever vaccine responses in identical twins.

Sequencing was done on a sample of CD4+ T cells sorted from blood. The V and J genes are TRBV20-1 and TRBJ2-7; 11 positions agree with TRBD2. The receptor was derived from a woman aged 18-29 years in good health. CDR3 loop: CSAQLAGVPYEQYF. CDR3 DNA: TGCAGTGCCCAACTAGCGGGGGTCCCCTACGAGCAGTACTTC.